The 31 T cell receptor beta chains reported below all come from one sample, sequenced in a study of breast tumors, draining lymph nodes, adjacent tissues. Axillary draining lymph nodes of breast cancer patients supplied the node samples. TCRdb passed the multiplex PCR reads through MiXCR, listing each CDR3 protein once. Among approximately 170,000 distinct CDR3 sequences listed, roughly a third were seen once. Material for sequencing was axillary lymph node tissue. All receptors derive from a female donor with breast cancer. Some clones in this sample may be carry-over from other donors' samples.

This clonotype was recorded many times. The chain combines TRBV10-2 with TRBJ1-5; the D gene is possibly TRBD1 (5 bases). Germline lookup yields CDR1 WSHSY and CDR2 SAAADI. The CDR3 totals 15 residues. Trimming took off 6 bases at V and 1 base at J, with 13 bases between the two ends. CDR3 protein: CASRMGGLSNQPQHF. In DNA, the CDR3 is TGCGCCAGCAGGATGGGGGGGTTGAGCAATCAGCCCCAGCATTTT.

This clonotype has a handful of counts. The V gene is TRBV19, the J gene TRBJ2-1; 11 bases are shared with TRBD2. J lost 0 bases, V lost 1 base, and 8 bases had no gene match. Looked up from germline, CDR1 is LNHDA and CDR2 is SQIVND (reference sequence). There are 19 residues in the CDR3. CDR3 bases: TGTGCCAGTAGTATAGGGCTAGCGGGGGGCGGGAGCTCCTACAATGAGCAGTTCTTC. Residues: CASSIGLAGGGSSYNEQFF.

Notes on this clonotype: A much larger clonotype is one base distant, so this may be a read error. Since the CDR3 does not end with the conserved phenylalanine or tryptophan, this likely comes from a read error. The chain joins TRBV6-1 to TRBJ2-3; 9 nucleotides agree with TRBD2. Per germline, CDR1 MNHNS and CDR2 SASEGT. The CDR3 contains 14 residues. J was trimmed by 7 bases and V by 3 bases; bases with no gene match: 5. CDR3 loop: CASSESSGGNTQYL. The CDR3 nucleotides read TGTGCCAGCAGTGAGTCAAGCGGGGGGAATACGCAGTATCTT.

There are many counts of this clonotype. This sequence joins TRBV29-1 and TRBJ1-1; TRBD1 is a possible D gene (5 bases). V was clipped by 3 bases and J by 4 bases, with 15 bases between them. The CDR3 runs 14 residues. Germline lookup yields CDR1 SQVTM and CDR2 ANQGSEA. CDR3 nucleotide sequence: TGCAGCGTTGAGACGGGACCTCAGGGCACTGAAGCTTTCTTT. This sequence encodes CSVETGPQGTEAFF.

As concerns this clonotype: This may stem from a read error, because a much larger clone lies one nucleotide away. The rearrangement joins TRBV5-8 to TRBJ2-1; D gene ambiguous. The CDR3 totals 16 residues. Trimming cost V 0 bases and J 0 bases, with 10 bases left between them. Germline V lookup: CDR1 SGHTS, CDR2 YDEGEE. CDR3: CASSLGTAPSYNEQFF. DNA of the CDR3: TGTGCCAGCAGCTTGGGCACAGCTCCCTCCTACAATGAGCAGTTCTTC.

This clonotype has more than one count but fewer than ten. V usage is TRBV24-1 and J usage is TRBJ1-5; D may be TRBD1 (6 bases). This CDR3 is 15 amino acids long. V lost 5 bases and J 0 bases, leaving 10 bases between the germline ends. Germline assignment: CDR1 KGHDR and CDR2 SFDVKD. Here the CDR3 reads CATSGGRHSNQPQHF. Written as DNA, the CDR3 is TGTGCCACCAGTGGGGGGCGCCATAGCAATCAGCCCCAGCATTTT.

Remarks on this clonotype: A clone one base away is much larger, so this may be a read error. This chain joins TRBV7-2 and TRBJ1-3, with D perhaps TRBD1 (5 bases). The CDR3 loop spans 17 amino acids. The germline gives CDR1 SGHTA, CDR2 FQGNSA. The CDR3 here is CASSQDRGQGGRNPIYF. The CDR3 DNA reads as TGTGCCAGCAGCCAAGATCGAGGGCAGGGAGGTAGAAACCCCATATATTTT.

This clonotype was recorded at least ten times. The chain uses TRBV3-1 and TRBJ1-2; D is unresolved. CDR1 and CDR2 (germline): LGHDT, YNNKEL (reference sequence). V was pared by 0 bases and J by 1 base, with 9 bases between. The CDR3 contains 15 residues. CDR3: CASSQEGRLNYGYTF. As DNA, the CDR3 is TGTGCCAGCAGCCAAGAAGGGCGGCTTAACTATGGCTACACCTTC.

This clonotype was recorded a few times. This may be a read error, as it is one base from a much larger clone. The chain employs TRBV7-2 and TRBJ1-2, with 9 positions matching TRBD1. Germline CDR1 is SGHTA and CDR2 is FQGNSA. This CDR3 has 15 residues. The CDR3 DNA reads as TGTGCCAGCAGCTTAGAACCGGGACAGGGACAGGGCTACCCCTTC. It is translated as CASSLEPGQGQGYPF.

In its sample, this clonotype was seen many times. V usage is TRBV5-1 and J usage is TRBJ2-1; 7 nucleotides align to TRBD2. The CDR3 is 13 residues long. The junction had 2 bases not matched to a gene; V was cut back by 4 bases and J by 4 bases. Germline CDR1 SGHRS, CDR2 YFSETQ. The CDR3 region has the DNA TGCGCCAGCAGCCCGGGGGGTTACAATGAGCAGTTCTTC. It encodes CASSPGGYNEQFF.

With respect to this clonotype: An end of the junction does not agree with germline; a read error may underlie this. The rearrangement links TRBV29-1 to TRBJ1-4; D possibly corresponds to TRBD1 (5 bases). The CDR3 totals 14 residues. Per the germline V gene, CDR1 is SQVTM and CDR2 is ANQGSEA. The CDR3 sequence: CSVRWGVTNEKLFF. For the CDR3, the DNA is TGCAGCGTACGGTGGGGGGTCACTAATGAAAAACTGTTTTTC.

This clonotype was recorded many times. V usage is TRBV10-2 and J usage is TRBJ2-1; TRBD2 matches 11 bases. Germline-derived CDR1 and CDR2 are WSHSY and SAAADI. CDR3 length: 17 residues. The ends lost 6 bases at V and 9 bases at J; junction bases unmatched: 16. Written as DNA, the CDR3 is TGCGCCAGCAGGGAATGGAGGGCGACTAGCGGGGAATCTGAGCAGTTCTTC. Translated: CASREWRATSGESEQFF.

This clonotype was detected many times. The V and J genes are TRBV2 and TRBJ1-3; no clear D gene. Trimming took 0 bases from V and 0 from J, leaving 3 bases between them. This CDR3 comprises 14 residues. CDR1 SNHLY and CDR2 FYNNEI come from the germline V gene. The CDR3 nucleotides are TGTGCCAGCAGTGAAGCCTTCTCTGGAAACACCATATATTTT. Protein product: CASSEAFSGNTIYF.

This clonotype was counted once. A read error may be the cause here, since a much bigger clone is one base away. The rearrangement links TRBV6-5 to TRBJ2-1; 7 positions match TRBD2. After removal of 6 bases from V and 8 bases from J, the junction contained 10 bases not matched to a gene. This CDR3 is 14 amino acids long. Germline loops: CDR1 MNHEY, CDR2 SVGAGI. CDR3 amino acids: CASRPGRGRDEQFF. The CDR3 nucleotides read TGTGCCAGCAGGCCAGGGAGGGGTAGGGATGAGCAGTTCTTC.

This clonotype was counted many times. This chain uses TRBV19 with TRBJ1-2, with D possibly being TRBD1 (5 bases). Germline loops: CDR1 LNHDA, CDR2 SQIVND (reference sequence). With 1 base removed from V and 8 bases from J, the gap between germline ends came to 17 bases. This CDR3 is 15 amino acids long. CDR3 residues: CASSIAGHKTRGYTF. The CDR3 nucleotides read TGTGCCAGTAGTATAGCCGGACACAAAACTAGGGGCTACACCTTC.

The gene calls are TRBV19 and TRBJ1-2; maybe TRBD1 (6 bases). This CDR3 contains 16 residues. CDR1 is LNHDA, CDR2 SQIVND, per germline (reference sequence). Trimming removed 4 bases at V and 4 bases at J, with 19 bases between. In nucleotides, the CDR3 is TGTGCCAGTAGTAGGGTGGGGGGCGAGAACATCTATGGCTACACCTTC. Translating gives CASSRVGGENIYGYTF.

The table lists this clonotype with many counts. This sequence joins TRBV6-4 and TRBJ2-3; TRBD2 matches at 11 bases. Losses at the gene ends were 5 bases for V and 3 bases for J; bases not matched to a gene: 4. The germline CDR1 and CDR2 sequences are MRHNA and SNTAGT. The CDR3 extends over 15 amino acids. The CDR3 DNA sequence: TGTGCCAGCAGTATTGGGACTAGCGGAACAGATACGCAGTATTTT. It translates to CASSIGTSGTDTQYF.

This clonotype was observed many times. The rearrangement uses TRBV6-5 and TRBJ1-3; D is uncertain. This CDR3 spans 13 amino acids. Trimming shortened V by 5 bases and J by 4 bases, and 9 bases separated the two germline ends. CDR1 MNHEY and CDR2 SVGAGI come from the germline V gene. CDR3 in DNA: TGTGCCAGCAGTCGACCCCCCGGAAACACCATATATTTT. Amino acids: CASSRPPGNTIYF.

At least ten counts were recorded for this clonotype. This rearrangement joins TRBV3-1 to TRBJ2-2; D call uncertain. Germline-derived CDR1 and CDR2 are LGHDT and YNNKEL (reference sequence). Trimming took off 0 bases at V and 9 bases at J, with 11 bases between the two ends. The CDR3 contains 14 residues. CDR3: CASSQDLRYWELFF. Here the CDR3 DNA reads TGTGCCAGCAGCCAAGATCTTAGATACTGGGAGCTGTTTTTT.

This clonotype was seen a handful of times. This chain links TRBV12-3 or TRBV12-4 with TRBJ1-1, with 7 bases lining up with TRBD1. J gave up 0 bases and V 3 bases, and 4 bases lay outside the gene matches. The CDR3 length is 15 residues. CDR3 in amino acids: CASSFQGVLNTEAFF. In DNA form, the CDR3 reads TGTGCCAGCAGTTTTCAGGGGGTACTGAACACTGAAGCTTTCTTT.

V usage is TRBV20-1 and J usage is TRBJ1-1; D gene ambiguous. Germline V gene sequence: CDR1 DFQATT, CDR2 SNEGSKA (reference sequence). The CDR3 length is 14 residues. The V end was cut by 5 bases, the J end by 10 bases, with 23 bases between. The CDR3 coding sequence is TGCAGTGCTCCCGGGAATTTCGAAGGTCTAGGAGCTTTCTTT. Translated: CSAPGNFEGLGAFF.

The chain uses TRBV6-2 or TRBV6-3 and TRBJ2-1, with TRBD2 matching 13 bases. The CDR3 extends over 16 amino acids. Germline CDR1 and CDR2: MNHEY and SVGEGT. Trimming took 5 bases from V and 6 from J; bases not matched to a gene: 7. This CDR3 reads CASSHPRTSGGNEQFF. The CDR3 DNA is TGTGCCAGCAGTCACCCCAGGACTAGCGGGGGCAATGAGCAGTTCTTC.

On this clonotype itself: This could be a read error, since a much larger clone is one nucleotide away. V usage is TRBV29-1 and J usage is TRBJ2-2, with D possibly TRBD2 on 5 matching bases. Germline V lookup: CDR1 SQVTM, CDR2 ANQGSEA. The CDR3 length is 12 residues. The CDR3 is CGVTAGTGELLF. CDR3 DNA: TGCGGCGTTACGGCGGGCACCGGGGAGCTGCTTTTT.

On this clonotype itself: A much bigger clone sits one base away, suggesting this may be a read error. J is TRBJ2-7 and V is TRBV14, with a possible D match to TRBD2 (6 bases). This CDR3 comprises 14 residues. CDR1 and CDR2 (germline): SGHDN, FVKESK. The CDR3 DNA reads TGTGCCAGCAGCCCCCGGGAGTCTTTCTACGAGCAGTCCTTC. Its translation: CASSPRESFYEQSF. Full variable domain (missing parts from reference TRBV14 and TRBJ2-7): EAGVTQFPSHSVIEKGQTVTLRCDPISGHDNLYWYRRVMGKEIKFLLHFVKESKQDESGMPNNRFLAERTGGTYSTLKVQPAELEDSGVYFCASSPRESFYEQSFGPGTRLTVT.

This clonotype was detected a few times. One base away lies a much larger clone, so this may be a sequencing read error. The chain joins TRBV5-5 to TRBJ1-2, with D unresolved. Trimming removed 6 bases from V and 3 bases from J, with 18 bases in between. This CDR3 has 15 amino acids. Germline CDR1 reads SGHKS; CDR2 reads YYEKEE (reference sequence). The DNA for the CDR3 is TGTGCCAGCACTCTTGCGGGCACGGAAGACTATGGCTACACCTTC. Its protein product is CASTLAGTEDYGYTF.

V gene TRBV6-1 combines with J gene TRBJ1-1; D unclear. V lost 1 base to trimming and J lost 2 bases, with 8 bases between them. Germline V lookup: CDR1 MNHNS, CDR2 SASEGT. The CDR3 has 14 amino acids. CDR3 bases: TGTGCCAGCAGTGAAGTTCGGCCAAACACTGAAGCTTTCTTT. Amino acid sequence: CASSEVRPNTEAFF.

This clonotype has ten or more counts. V and J are TRBV9 and TRBJ1-2; the D is unclear. This CDR3 contains 14 residues. Trimming left V 0 bases short and J 0 bases short, with 6 bases between. CDR1 and CDR2 (germline): SGDLS, YYNGEE. In DNA form, the CDR3 reads TGTGCCAGCAGCGTAGTCCGAGCTAACTATGGCTACACCTTC. This translates into CASSVVRANYGYTF.

This clonotype came up a few times. A much more abundant neighbour one base away suggests this may be a read error. This chain joins TRBV12-3 or TRBV12-4 and TRBJ2-6, with no clear D. The CDR3 runs 15 residues. V shed 3 bases and J shed 6 bases, with 12 bases lying between them. CDR3 in DNA: TGTGCCAGCAGTTTCGCCCATAATTCGGCCAACGTCCTGACTTTC. Its protein is CASSFAHNSANVLTF.

This chain links TRBV11-2 with TRBJ1-6; D gene ambiguous. The V gene lost 0 bases and the J gene lost 10 bases, with 19 bases spanning the gap. The V gene's germline CDR1 is SGHAT and CDR2 FQNNGV. The CDR3 consists of 17 residues. In DNA, the CDR3 is TGTGCCAGCAGCTTAGAAGGAACGAGGGCATCGGCCTCACCCCTCCACTTT. Amino acids: CASSLEGTRASASPLHF.

This clonotype was counted at least ten times. The genes are TRBV5-1 and TRBJ2-1, with 8 nucleotides matching TRBD1. The CDR3 extends over 14 amino acids. The germline CDR1 and CDR2 sequences are SGHRS and YFSETQ. J lost 8 bases, V lost 4 bases, and 8 bases had no gene match. The CDR3 bases are TGCGCCAGCAGCCCTGGACAGGGTAGCGATGAGCAGTTCTTC. This sequence encodes CASSPGQGSDEQFF.

This clonotype was seen just once. This is likely a read error, given that the CDR3 carries no conserved phenylalanine or tryptophan at its end. The limits of the CDR3 on the DNA are not certain, so only TCRdb's listed CDR3 is given. The rearrangement uses TRBV12-3 or TRBV12-4 and TRBJ2-2; no check of the table's D call, TRBD2, against the DNA was made. The CDR3 contains 16 residues when both ends are counted. The CDR3 reads CASSYSRAANTGELMS.